This T cell receptor (beta chain) emerged from a study of post-analysis software for immune sequencing data. The study's findings and limits: Compared with controls, patients had more of five TRBV segments, including TRBV5-6, TRBV5-1 and TRBV20-1.

Prepared libraries of TCR beta cDNA carried unique molecular identifiers. It was from about 0.98 to 11 million T cells that about half a million cDNA molecules came. Each CDR3 protein gets one entry after TCRdb re-called the PCR reads with MiXCR. The profile shows about 260,000 distinct CDR3 sequences, about 40% of them singletons. This clonotype was seen many times. Its antigen is unidentified. The V end was cut by 2 bases, the J end by 0 bases, with 10 bases between. Per germline, CDR1 KGHSH and CDR2 LQKENI. The CDR3 is 16 residues long. The sample taken for sequencing was blood. The sequence was obtained from a girl aged 5 to 17 with multiple sclerosis. The chain employs TRBV18 and TRBJ1-4; D remains unclear. CDR3 sequence (DNA): TGTGCCAGCTCACCAAACACGCGCACAACTAATGAAAAACTGTTTTTT. Its protein product is CASSPNTRTTNEKLFF.